This T cell receptor (beta chain) is drawn from a study of cytomegalovirus exposure and HLA in healthy donors. Study findings and constraints: The CMV antigen specificity of three CMV-associated chains was confirmed through in vitro analysis.

Notes on this clone: Its specificity is unknown.

PCR involved 60 Vbeta and 13 Jbeta primers. Here immunoSEQ multiplex PCR was the method, and the copy in TCRdb shows in-frame clones only, minus some. The data hold 150,000 to 180,000 clones, with around 79% observed a single time. Sequenced: PBMCs. The TCR comes from a man aged 30 to 39 in good health and CMV-seropositive.

This chain's CDR3 is CASSSGGGPATGELFF. The CDR3, as DNA: TGTGCCAGCAGCTCAGGCGGGGGACCAGCCACCGGGGAGCTGTTTTTT. The gene calls are TRBV11-3 and TRBJ2-2; 7 nucleotides agree with TRBD2. CDR3 size: 16 residues. After removal of 4 bases from V and 4 bases from J, the junction contained 9 bases not matched to a gene. Germline V gene data show CDR1 as SGHNT and CDR2 as YENEEA.